This T cell receptor (beta chain) was observed in a study of patients and donors after allogeneic stem cell transplantation. Unmatched junction bases numbered 10, after V lost 7 bases and J lost 5 bases. The CDR3 consists of 14 residues. This clonotype showed up many times. Each CDR3 protein is one row after TCRdb ran MiXCR on the RT-PCR reads. The sample contains roughly 960,000 distinct CDR3 sequences, under 20% of which appear only once. This clonotype was obtained from a human donor who was either an allogeneic HSCT recipient or a stem cell or donor lymphocyte infusion donor (not recorded which). It is not recorded whose cells these are; they may come from a transplant donor. The V and J genes are TRBV12-3 or TRBV12-4 and TRBJ2-7; TRBD1 matches at 8 bases. The sample consisted of blood, either unsorted or a sorted T cell fraction (not recorded which). The CDR3 loop reads CASTTRTGTHEQYF. The CDR3 DNA follows: TGTGCCAGCACCACCCGGACAGGGACCCACGAGCAGTACTTC.